This T cell receptor (beta chain) was obtained from a study of CD8+ T cells in alopecia areata. Study summary: People stayed on tofacitinib for 6 to 18 months, then stopped the drug for 6 months. Notes on the study in general: A large proportion of expanded lesional clones were detected persisting in scalp and blood during tofacitinib. The study found tofacitinib significantly decreased scalp clonality and expanded CD8+ clones among the top 100.

Following RNA extraction, reverse transcription yielded cDNA that acted as the sequencing template. This table comes from immunoSEQ multiplex PCR, and its TCRdb copy is limited to in-frame clones, with some not included. The sample carries over 150,000 clones, about three fifths recorded once. Noted treatment: oral pan-JAK inhibitor, 5-10 mg twice daily. Details on this clone: Its antigen is still unknown.

The V gene's germline CDR1 is MGHDK and CDR2 SYGVNS. The CDR3 sequence is 18 residues long. V was shortened by 2 bases and J by 1 base, with 20 bases between the two germline ends. This sequence joins TRBV25-1 and TRBJ2-5; TRBD1 is a possible D gene (6 bases). This receptor was identified in a human donor with alopecia areata. The source was CD4+ T cells sorted from blood, collected at week 4, from a patient treated with tofacitinib. The CDR3, as DNA: TGTGCCAGCAGTGAAACCCTAACCAGGGGAATCCTCCAAGAGACCCAGTACTTC. Translating gives CASSETLTRGILQETQYF.